The 32 T cell receptor beta chains below were found in one sample sequenced in a study of CD8 T cells in Susac syndrome. Random hexamers primed reverse transcription of about 0.45 to 1 ug RNA. One entry per CDR3 protein, called by TCRdb with MiXCR from the immunoSEQ multiplex PCR reads. Altogether some 130,000 distinct CDR3 sequences are present, 90% to 95% being singletons, with the ten largest covering roughly 0.12%. The sequenced material came from CD4+ T cells from PBMCs. These receptors were collected from a human donor in good health.

This clonotype was counted once. The chain joins TRBV28 to TRBJ2-2; D gene uncertain. V dropped 10 bases and J dropped 3 bases, with 12 bases sitting between them. The CDR3 sequence is 13 residues long. Germline V gene lookup returns CDR1 MDHEN and CDR2 SYDVKM. The CDR3 loop is CATSLVYTGELFF. The CDR3 DNA sequence: TGTGCCACCTCTCTGGTGTACACCGGGGAGCTGTTTTTT.

The chain recombines TRBV3-1 with TRBJ2-5; D remains ambiguous. Trimming pared 0 bases from V and 5 bases from J, leaving 4 bases between. The CDR3 contains 12 residues. The germline gives CDR1 LGHDT, CDR2 YNNKEL (reference sequence). The CDR3 coding sequence is TGTGCCAGCAGCCAAGACGTCGAGACCCAGTACTTC. Translation gives CASSQDVETQYF.

The rearrangement joins TRBV15 to TRBJ2-1, with 8 bases lining up with TRBD2. Germline loops: CDR1 LNHNV, CDR2 YYDKDF (reference sequence). The CDR3 has 15 residues. J lost 9 bases, V lost 1 base, and 8 bases had no gene match. The DNA for the CDR3 is TGTGCCACCAGCAGAGTGGCGGGAGGCGTGGTTGAGCAGTTCTTC. Encoded protein: CATSRVAGGVVEQFF.

The chain has TRBV29-1 and TRBJ2-5; no reliable D call. The V and J ends lost 5 bases and 5 bases respectively, with 15 bases between them. CDR1 is SQVTM and CDR2 is ANQGSEA in the germline V gene. This CDR3 has 13 amino acids. The CDR3 nucleotides are TGCAGCGTTTCCGGGCTACAATCGGAGACCCAGTACTTC. Protein product: CSVSGLQSETQYF.

This chain joins TRBV20-1 and TRBJ1-3, with no clear D. V lost 1 base and J 4 bases, leaving 5 bases between the germline ends. Per the germline V gene, CDR1 is DFQATT and CDR2 is SNEGSKA (reference sequence). The CDR3 has 12 residues. The DNA of the CDR3 is TGCAGTGCTAGAGGTCGGGGAAACACCATATATTTT. Protein product: CSARGRGNTIYF.

The chain joins TRBV20-1 to TRBJ2-5, with 7 bases lining up with TRBD2. V dropped 3 bases and J dropped 4; count of bases not matched to a gene: 8. CDR3 length: 14 amino acids. Germline V CDR1 and CDR2: DFQATT, SNEGSKA (reference sequence). CDR3 protein: CSASYLAERETQYF. As DNA, the CDR3 is TGCAGTGCTAGTTACCTAGCGGAAAGAGAGACCCAGTACTTC.

The chain is built from TRBV3-1 and TRBJ1-3; D is undetermined. Germline V gives CDR1 LGHDT, CDR2 YNNKEL (reference sequence). V was cut by 5 bases and J by 2 bases, with 4 bases left in between. This CDR3 comprises 12 residues. The CDR3 nucleotides are TGTGCCAGCAGCTACACTGGAAACACCATATATTTT. It is translated as CASSYTGNTIYF.

This sequence joins TRBV4-1 and TRBJ2-4; either TRBD1 or TRBD2 may supply D (5 bases each). Germline lookup yields CDR1 MGHRA and CDR2 YSYEKL. This CDR3 is 13 amino acids long. V gave up 3 bases and J gave up 5 bases, with 8 bases separating them. This CDR3 reads CASSHGTENIQYF. Here the CDR3 DNA reads TGCGCCAGCAGCCACGGGACGGAAAACATTCAGTACTTC.

The table lists this clonotype with a few counts. This sequence joins TRBV19 and TRBJ1-2; D gene uncertain. Trimming took 3 bases from V and 4 from J, leaving 9 bases between them. There are 13 residues in the CDR3. Per the germline V gene, CDR1 is LNHDA and CDR2 is SQIVND (reference sequence). CDR3 protein: CASSIDGLYGYTF. CDR3 coding DNA: TGTGCCAGTAGTATCGACGGACTCTATGGCTACACCTTC.

V usage is TRBV29-1 and J usage is TRBJ2-5; possible D gene TRBD1, 6 bases. V dropped 7 bases and J dropped 2 bases, with 11 bases sitting between them. The CDR3 totals 12 residues. Germline lookup yields CDR1 SQVTM and CDR2 ANQGSEA. CDR3: CSARTAQETQYF. CDR3 coding DNA: TGCAGCGCCCGGACAGCTCAAGAGACCCAGTACTTC.

DNA for the CDR3: TGTGCCAGCAGTCCGGTCGTCCGCCCCTACGAGCAGTACTTC. Its protein is CASSPVVRPYEQYF. The chain has TRBV28 and TRBJ2-7; no clear D. This CDR3 is 14 amino acids long. Trimming took off 5 bases at V and 2 bases at J, with 13 bases between the two ends. Germline V CDR1 and CDR2: MDHEN, SYDVKM.

The gene calls are TRBV6-5 and TRBJ2-7, with 10 bases identical to TRBD1. Germline trimming cut 6 bases from V and 1 base from J; bases unmatched to any gene: 3. CDR3 size: 14 residues. Germline loops: CDR1 MNHEY, CDR2 SVGAGI. Written as DNA, the CDR3 is TGTGCCAGCAGGGGACAGGGGCATTCCTACGAGCAGTACTTC. Protein sequence: CASRGQGHSYEQYF.

The V gene is TRBV19, the J gene TRBJ2-5; 9 nucleotides align to TRBD1. With 5 bases clipped from V and 7 bases from J, the junction kept 11 bases outside the gene matches. This CDR3 is built from 15 residues. CDR1 is LNHDA, CDR2 SQIVND, per germline (reference sequence). The CDR3 DNA is TGTGCCAGTAGTGGGGAGACAGGGGGAAAAGGGACCCAGTACTTC. Protein product: CASSGETGGKGTQYF.

J is TRBJ2-1 and V is TRBV6-2 or TRBV6-3; 7 nucleotides line up with TRBD2. There are 13 residues in the CDR3. V was clipped by 8 bases and J by 9 bases; unmatched bases: 10. Germline V gene sequence: CDR1 MNHEY, CDR2 SVGEGT. The CDR3 protein is CASLREGRGEQFF. CDR3 in DNA: TGTGCCAGCTTGAGGGAGGGCCGCGGTGAGCAGTTCTTC.

The rearrangement joins TRBV18 to TRBJ2-7; D remains ambiguous. V lost 1 base, J lost 3 bases, and 7 bases lay in between. CDR1 is KGHSH, CDR2 LQKENI, per germline. The CDR3 covers 13 residues. CDR3 protein: CASSPQVNYEQYF. CDR3 in DNA: TGTGCCAGCTCACCACAAGTAAACTACGAGCAGTACTTC. Full variable domain (missing parts from reference TRBV18 and TRBJ2-7): NAGVMQNPRHLVRRRGQEARLRCSPMKGHSHVYWYRQLPEEGLKFMVYLQKENIIDESGMPKERFSAEFPKEGPSILRIQQVVRGDSAAYFCASSPQVNYEQYFGPGTRLTVT.

The chain joins TRBV12-3 or TRBV12-4 to TRBJ2-7; the D gene is possibly TRBD1 (5 bases). Trimming left V 8 bases short and J 0 bases short, with 8 bases between. The CDR3 length is 12 residues. CDR3 in amino acids: CASGDSSYEQYF. The DNA for the CDR3 is TGTGCCAGCGGTGACAGCTCCTACGAGCAGTACTTC.

The chain is built from TRBV7-9 and TRBJ1-4; D is uncertain. This CDR3 has 16 residues. Germline CDR1 SEHNR, CDR2 FQNEAQ (reference sequence). Trimming left V 2 bases short and J 8 bases short, with 18 bases between. CDR3 protein: CASSLTLGQVREKLFF. The CDR3 DNA reads as TGTGCCAGCAGCTTAACCCTCGGGCAGGTTCGAGAAAAACTGTTTTTT. Looking up the rest from reference TRBV7-9 and TRBJ1-4 gives the full variable domain: DTGVSQNPRHKITKRGQNVTFRCDPISEHNRLYWYRQTLGQGPEFLTYFQNEAQLEKSRLLSDRFSAERPKGSFSTLEIQRTEQGDSAMYLCASSLTLGQVREKLFFGSGTQLSVL.

In DNA form, the CDR3 reads TGTGCCAGCAGCTTGACAGTTCTCTCCTACAATGAGCAGTTCTTC. Amino acids: CASSLTVLSYNEQFF. The chain links TRBV7-9 to TRBJ2-1; tentative D call: TRBD1 (5 bases). The V gene lost 3 bases and the J gene lost 0 bases, with 9 bases spanning the gap. This CDR3 contains 15 residues. Germline CDR1 SEHNR, CDR2 FQNEAQ (reference sequence).

This clonotype appeared once. The chain is built from TRBV4-1 and TRBJ2-2; D may be TRBD1 or TRBD2 (6 bases each). With 7 bases removed from V and 5 bases from J, the gap between germline ends came to 14 bases. The CDR3 consists of 14 residues. The V gene's germline CDR1 is MGHRA and CDR2 YSYEKL. CDR3 bases: TGCGCCAGCAACCAGGGGAGGTTGACCGGGGAGCTGTTTTTT. Protein sequence: CASNQGRLTGELFF.

The J gene is TRBJ2-1, the V gene TRBV20-1; D is perhaps TRBD2 (6 bases). CDR1 is DFQATT, CDR2 SNEGSKA, per germline (reference sequence). This CDR3 is 15 amino acids long. V lost 7 bases to trimming and J lost 4 bases, with 20 bases between them. The CDR3 protein is CSVVPGRPEYNEQFF. Here the CDR3 DNA reads TGCAGTGTGGTCCCTGGGAGGCCGGAGTACAATGAGCAGTTCTTC.

The gene calls are TRBV2 and TRBJ2-3; the D is unclear. CDR3 length: 12 amino acids. Trimming took off 6 bases at V and 4 bases at J, with 8 bases between the two ends. Germline V gives CDR1 SNHLY, CDR2 FYNNEI. The CDR3 nucleotides are TGTGCCAGCAGCTACGGCCCAGATACGCAGTATTTT. Translation gives CASSYGPDTQYF.

The chain combines TRBV18 with TRBJ2-1; tentatively, D is TRBD1 (6 bases). This CDR3 has 19 residues. V was shortened by 4 bases and J by 7 bases, with 29 bases between the two germline ends. Germline CDR1 and CDR2: KGHSH and LQKENI. Here the CDR3 reads CASSRGVAGAGRSGNEQFF. The CDR3 region has the DNA TGTGCCAGCTCACGAGGTGTGGCAGGGGCGGGTCGCTCCGGGAATGAGCAGTTCTTC.

The V and J genes are TRBV20-1 and TRBJ1-2; unclear D gene. Germline-derived CDR1 and CDR2 are DFQATT and SNEGSKA (reference sequence). Trimming left V 3 bases short and J 2 bases short, with 1 base between. The CDR3 totals 10 residues. CDR3 region: CSARNYGYTF. In DNA form, the CDR3 reads TGCAGTGCTAGGAACTATGGCTACACCTTC.

The V gene is TRBV2, the J gene TRBJ1-5, with D possibly TRBD1 on 5 matching bases. V was trimmed by 8 bases and J by 4 bases, leaving 12 bases between them. Germline CDR1 SNHLY, CDR2 FYNNEI. This CDR3 contains 13 residues. CDR3 loop: CASYGDGNQPQHF. The CDR3 nucleotides read TGTGCCAGCTATGGGGACGGGAATCAGCCCCAGCATTTT. Combining the CDR3 with reference TRBV2 and TRBJ1-5 gives the whole variable domain EPEVTQTPSHQVTQMGQEVILRCVPISNHLYFYWYRQILGQKVEFLVSFYNNEISEKSEIFDDQFSVERPDGSNFTLKIRSTKLEDSAMYFCASYGDGNQPQHFGDGTRLSIL.

DNA of the CDR3: TGTGCCTGGAGAAATGGCTACACCTTC. Translating gives CAWRNGYTF. V gene TRBV30 combines with J gene TRBJ1-2; the D is unclear. V was shortened by 3 bases and J by 6 bases, with 2 bases between the two germline ends. Germline CDR1 GTSNPN, CDR2 SVGIG (reference sequence). The CDR3 length is 9 residues.

In nucleotides, the CDR3 is TGTGCCATCAGTGGGACAGGGAACGAAAAACTGTTTTTT. It translates to CAISGTGNEKLFF. The rearrangement joins TRBV10-3 to TRBJ1-4, with 8 nucleotides matching TRBD1. With 4 bases clipped from V and 8 bases from J, the junction kept 3 bases outside the gene matches. The germline CDR1 and CDR2 sequences are ENHRY and SYGVKD. This CDR3 spans 13 amino acids.

The V call is TRBV5-1, the J call TRBJ1-1; D gene uncertain. This CDR3 is 14 amino acids long. The germline V gene encodes CDR1 SGHRS and CDR2 YFSETQ. V lost 1 base and J lost 3, with 10 bases in between. CDR3 DNA sequence: TGCGCCAGCAGCTTGACGGGGATCGACACTGAAGCTTTCTTT. This encodes CASSLTGIDTEAFF.

The V gene is TRBV7-2, the J gene TRBJ2-2; 8 bases fit TRBD1. CDR1 and CDR2 from the germline V gene are SGHTA and FQGNSA. This CDR3 region has 15 residues. Trimming removed 4 bases from V and 6 bases from J; junction bases left unmatched: 7. The CDR3 DNA reads as TGTGCCAGCAGCTCCAGACAGGGGTGGGCCGGGGAGCTGTTTTTT. Amino acid sequence: CASSSRQGWAGELFF.

The genes are TRBV3-1 and TRBJ2-2; 10 bases line up with TRBD1. The V segment lost 1 base and the J segment 6 bases; nucleotides outside the gene matches: 8. This CDR3 is built from 17 residues. The germline V gene encodes CDR1 LGHDT and CDR2 YNNKEL (reference sequence). CDR3: CASSQGPGTGVPGELFF. The CDR3 coding sequence is TGTGCCAGCAGCCAAGGACCCGGGACAGGGGTTCCCGGGGAGCTGTTTTTT.

This clonotype has more than one count but fewer than ten. V usage is TRBV5-6 and J usage is TRBJ1-2; D might be TRBD1 (5 bases). The CDR3 is 15 residues long. Trimming removed 0 bases at V and 3 bases at J, with 12 bases between. Per the germline V gene, CDR1 is SGHDT and CDR2 is YYEEEE. CDR3 coding DNA: TGTGCCAGCAGCTTGGTGGGGCCGGGGGACTATGGCTACACCTTC. This sequence encodes CASSLVGPGDYGYTF.

This clonotype appeared a single time. This chain connects TRBV2 to TRBJ2-6, with a tentative D call TRBD1 (5 bases). This CDR3 has 12 residues. CDR1 and CDR2 (germline): SNHLY, FYNNEI. In nucleotides, the CDR3 is TGTGTCCAGGGCTCTGGGGCCAACGTCCTGACTTTC. Amino acid sequence: CVQGSGANVLTF.

The V call is TRBV20-1, the J call TRBJ2-2; D possibly matches TRBD1 or TRBD2 (5 bases each). V was shortened by 6 bases and J by 1 base, with 12 bases between the two germline ends. The CDR3 loop spans 14 amino acids. The germline V gene encodes CDR1 DFQATT and CDR2 SNEGSKA (reference sequence). CDR3 nucleotide sequence: TGCAGTGCCCGAGAGGGGCAGAACACCGGGGAGCTGTTTTTT. The encoded protein is CSAREGQNTGELFF.